The rows below give T cell receptor beta chains drawn from one sample of a study of blood T cell repertoires in COVID-19. The assay was immunoSEQ multiplex PCR, and TCRdb's table has in-frame clones only and misses some. Of roughly 170,000 clones detected, 70% to 90% appear once; the ten largest clones hold over 5%. Sample: peripheral blood. The origin of the receptors is a woman between 45 and 65 years old with COVID-19, enrolled during active disease. CDR3s include the opening cysteine and the closing phenylalanine or tryptophan. D genes are given only for firm matches. Expanded clones get a size class; other rows say once, few or many, or leave the size out.

length: 15; D: TRBD1; V: TRBV6-1; J: TRBJ2-3; size: -; DNA: TGTGCCAGCAGTGAAGTGGGACAGGGGGGCCCTAAGCAGTATTTT; CDR3: CASSEVGQGGPKQYF
length: 21; D: TRBD2; V: TRBV7-3; J: TRBJ2-7; size: -; DNA: TGTGCCAGCAGCTTCCACCAAGCGGGACTAGCGGGAAAGAGCAAAAGTTACGAGCAGTACTTC; CDR3: CASSFHQAGLAGKSKSYEQYF
length: 14; D: -; V: TRBV27; J: TRBJ1-3; size: -; DNA: TGTGCCAGCAGTTCCTCTCGAGCGGGAAACACCATATATTTT; CDR3: CASSSSRAGNTIYF
length: 13; D: -; V: TRBV12-3/TRBV12-4; J: TRBJ1-1; size: -; DNA: TGTGCCAGCAGTCCCCAGGGTCTCACTGAAGCTTTCTTT; CDR3: CASSPQGLTEAFF
length: 13; D: -; V: TRBV4-1; J: TRBJ2-7; size: few; DNA: TGCGCCAGCAGCCAAGAAGGGGCCTACGAGCAGTACTTC; CDR3: CASSQEGAYEQYF
length: 15; D: -; V: TRBV5-4; J: TRBJ2-3; size: -; DNA: TGTGCCAGCAGCCCAGGTCAGGGCACCACAGATACGCAGTATTTT; CDR3: CASSPGQGTTDTQYF
length: 17; D: TRBD1; V: TRBV4-2; J: TRBJ1-2; size: -; DNA: TGTGCCAGCAGCCAAGATAAGGGGGCAGGGTGGGGGTATGGCTACACCTTC; CDR3: CASSQDKGAGWGYGYTF
length: 15; D: TRBD2; V: TRBV3-1/TRBV3-2; J: TRBJ2-3; size: -; DNA: TGTGCCAGTTCTAGCGGGGGGGCCGGGTCAGATACGCAGTATTTT; CDR3: CASSSGGAGSDTQYF
length: 13; D: -; V: TRBV25-1; J: TRBJ1-6; size: -; DNA: TGTGCCAGCAGGGGCTTTTCGGATTCACCCCTCCACTTT; CDR3: CASRGFSDSPLHF
length: 13; D: -; V: TRBV30; J: TRBJ1-1; size: -; DNA: TGTGCCTGGAGTGTAGACTGGAACACTGAAGCTTTCTTT; CDR3: CAWSVDWNTEAFF
length: 13; D: TRBD1; V: TRBV2; J: TRBJ1-2; size: -; DNA: TGTGCCAGCAGTACGACAGGGGAGTCTGGCTACACCTTC; CDR3: CASSTTGESGYTF